These T cell receptor beta chains were read from a single sample in a study of CD8+CD57+ T cells in acquired aplastic anemia. MiXCR, applied by TCRdb to the reads, yields one record per CDR3 protein. The sample yields about 200,000 distinct CDR3 sequences, 30% to 40% seen once. Specimen: sorted CD4+, CD8+, or CD8+CD57+ T cells (not recorded which) from PBMCs. Every receptor here comes from a human donor in good health, serving as a control. CDR3s include the opening cysteine and the closing phenylalanine or tryptophan. D genes are given only for firm matches. A clone size is listed for some rows: how often the clone was seen (once, few, many), or a class if it is expanded.

J,D,size,V,CDR3,DNA
TRBJ1-4,TRBD1,NA,TRBV29-1,CSVARQGNEKLFF,TGCAGCGTCGCTAGACAGGGTAATGAAAAACTGTTTTTT
TRBJ1-2,TRBD1,few,TRBV5-1,CASSRMAGPGGGGYTF,TGCGCCAGCAGCCGGATGGCGGGTCCAGGGGGGGGCGGCTACACCTTC
TRBJ2-1,TRBD1,many,TRBV5-1,CASSLGGQEYNEQFF,TGCGCCAGCAGCTTGGGGGGACAGGAGTACAATGAGCAGTTCTTC
TRBJ2-1,TRBD1,few,TRBV20-1,CSAPRDRVWNEQFF,TGCAGTGCTCCGAGGGACAGGGTCTGGAATGAGCAGTTCTTC
TRBJ1-6,TRBD1,many,TRBV5-1,CASSARDRVNSPLHF,TGCGCCAGCAGCGCCCGGGACAGAGTCAATTCACCCCTCCACTTT
TRBJ2-7,TRBD1,many,TRBV11-1,CASSRRTGDFGTGYEQYF,TGTGCCAGCAGCCGGAGGACAGGGGATTTCGGAACAGGATACGAGCAGTACTTC
TRBJ2-7,TRBD2,many,TRBV10-2,CASMRTSGSYEQYF,TGCGCCAGCATGAGGACTAGCGGGAGTTACGAGCAGTACTTC
TRBJ1-1,NA,NA,TRBV15,CATSRDYRGSNTEAFF,TGTGCCACCAGCAGAGATTACCGGGGCTCGAACACTGAAGCTTTCTTT
TRBJ1-1,NA,many,TRBV7-9,CASSPLGDTEAFF,TGTGCCAGCAGCCCACTTGGCGACACTGAAGCTTTCTTT
TRBJ1-1,TRBD1,NA,TRBV18,CASSPGQDTEAFF,TGTGCCAGCTCCCCTGGACAGGACACTGAAGCTTTCTTT
TRBJ1-1,TRBD1,few,TRBV20-1,CSARGLDRGNTEASF,TGCAGTGCTAGAGGGCTGGACAGGGGGAACACTGAAGCTTCCTTT
TRBJ2-7,NA,many,TRBV11-2,CASSLDPGQTYEQYF,TGTGCCAGCAGCTTAGATCCAGGACAGACCTACGAGCAGTACTTC
TRBJ2-1,NA,NA,TRBV20-1,CSAKEGPQFF,TGCAGTGCAAAGGAGGGTCCTCAGTTCTTC
TRBJ1-6,TRBD1,NA,TRBV10-2,CASSEIGTEYPLHF,TGCGCCAGCAGTGAAATAGGGACAGAGTATCCCCTCCACTTT
TRBJ2-7,TRBD2,many,TRBV2,CASMAGGPEQYF,TGTGCCAGCATGGCGGGGGGGCCCGAGCAGTACTTC
TRBJ1-1,NA,NA,TRBV15,CATSRARGAGIDLTEAFF,TGTGCCACCAGCAGAGCCCGGGGGGCAGGGATTGATTTAACTGAAGCTTTCTTT
TRBJ1-5,TRBD1,many,TRBV12-3/TRBV12-4,CASSLKFWVRDRNNQPQHF,TGTGCCAGCAGTTTGAAGTTTTGGGTCCGGGACAGAAACAATCAGCCCCAGCATTTT
TRBJ2-3,NA,NA,TRBV6-1,CASAKSGTRTDTQYF,TGTGCCAGCGCTAAATCCGGGACTCGCACAGATACGCAGTATTTT
TRBJ1-4,TRBD1,many,TRBV5-5,CASSYMGQGVRKLFF,TGTGCCAGCAGCTACATGGGACAGGGGGTACGAAAACTGTTTTTT
TRBJ2-7,NA,many,TRBV7-9,CASSPIGARGYEQYF,TGTGCCAGCAGCCCCATTGGGGCGAGAGGCTACGAGCAGTACTTC
TRBJ1-5,TRBD1,many,TRBV20-1,CSASPRTGSWDQPQHF,TGCAGTGCTAGTCCCCGGACAGGATCTTGGGATCAGCCCCAGCATTTT
TRBJ1-1,NA,many,TRBV12-3/TRBV12-4,CASSWGQRSTEAFF,TGTGCCAGCAGTTGGGGGCAAAGGAGCACTGAAGCTTTCTTT
TRBJ2-3,NA,many,TRBV7-8,CASSRGTTDTQYF,TGTGCCAGCAGCCGTGGGACGACAGATACGCAGTATTTT
TRBJ1-4,NA,many,TRBV10-3,CAISERATPREKLFF,TGTGCCATCAGTGAGCGGGCGACTCCGAGGGAAAAACTGTTTTTT